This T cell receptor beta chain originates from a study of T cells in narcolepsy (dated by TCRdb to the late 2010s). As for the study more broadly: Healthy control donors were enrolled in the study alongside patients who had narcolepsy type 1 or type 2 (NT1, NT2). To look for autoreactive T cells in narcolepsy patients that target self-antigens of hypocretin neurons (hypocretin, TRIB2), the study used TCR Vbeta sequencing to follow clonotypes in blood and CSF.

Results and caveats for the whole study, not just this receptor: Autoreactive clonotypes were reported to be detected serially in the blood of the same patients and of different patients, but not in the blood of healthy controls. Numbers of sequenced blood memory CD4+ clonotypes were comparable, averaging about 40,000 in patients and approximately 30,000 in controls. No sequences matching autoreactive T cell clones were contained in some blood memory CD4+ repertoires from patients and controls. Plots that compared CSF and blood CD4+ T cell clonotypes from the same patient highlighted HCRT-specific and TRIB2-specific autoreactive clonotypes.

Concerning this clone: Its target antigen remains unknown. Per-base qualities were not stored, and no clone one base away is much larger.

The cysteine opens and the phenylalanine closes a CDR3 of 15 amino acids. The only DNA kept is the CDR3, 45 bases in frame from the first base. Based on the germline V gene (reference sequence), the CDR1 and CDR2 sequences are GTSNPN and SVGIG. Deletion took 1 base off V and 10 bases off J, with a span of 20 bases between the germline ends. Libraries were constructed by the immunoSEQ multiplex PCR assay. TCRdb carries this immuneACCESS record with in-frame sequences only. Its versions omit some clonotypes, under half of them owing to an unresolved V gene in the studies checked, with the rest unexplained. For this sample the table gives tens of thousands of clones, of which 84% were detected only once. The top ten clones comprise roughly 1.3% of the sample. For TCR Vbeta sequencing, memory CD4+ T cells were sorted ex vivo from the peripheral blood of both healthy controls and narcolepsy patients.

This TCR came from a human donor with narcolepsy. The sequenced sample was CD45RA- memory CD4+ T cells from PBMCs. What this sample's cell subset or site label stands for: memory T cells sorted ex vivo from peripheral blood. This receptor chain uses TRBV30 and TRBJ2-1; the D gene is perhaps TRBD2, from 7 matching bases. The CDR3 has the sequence CAWSGTRGRGGEQFF. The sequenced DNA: TGTGCCTGGAGTGGGACTCGGGGGCGGGGAGGGGAGCAGTTCTTC.